This T cell receptor (beta chain) was identified in a study of blood T cell repertoires in COVID-19. Looking at the study overall: Researchers got acute and convalescent COVID-19 samples from the United States, Italy and Spain.

Original handling: Reference gene primer amplification gave estimated nucleated cell counts. Assay used: immunoSEQ multiplex PCR; TCRdb lists only in-frame clones, some missing. V, J and clone size are those of that table, while D and trimming were read from the DNA. The sample gives fewer than 150,000 clones, around nine tenths of which show up once; more than 4% is in the top ten. After removal of 7 bases from V and 7 bases from J, the junction contained 7 bases not matched to a gene. CDR3 length: 13 amino acids. Per germline, CDR1 SGDLS and CDR2 YYNGEE. V usage is TRBV9 and J usage is TRBJ2-1; TRBD2 aligns across 8 bases. Input material: peripheral blood. The clonotype was recovered from a middle-aged woman with acute or convalescent COVID-19. This CDR3 is CASRAGTSNEQFF. The DNA of the CDR3 is TGTGCCAGCCGGGCAGGGACTAGTAATGAGCAGTTCTTC.